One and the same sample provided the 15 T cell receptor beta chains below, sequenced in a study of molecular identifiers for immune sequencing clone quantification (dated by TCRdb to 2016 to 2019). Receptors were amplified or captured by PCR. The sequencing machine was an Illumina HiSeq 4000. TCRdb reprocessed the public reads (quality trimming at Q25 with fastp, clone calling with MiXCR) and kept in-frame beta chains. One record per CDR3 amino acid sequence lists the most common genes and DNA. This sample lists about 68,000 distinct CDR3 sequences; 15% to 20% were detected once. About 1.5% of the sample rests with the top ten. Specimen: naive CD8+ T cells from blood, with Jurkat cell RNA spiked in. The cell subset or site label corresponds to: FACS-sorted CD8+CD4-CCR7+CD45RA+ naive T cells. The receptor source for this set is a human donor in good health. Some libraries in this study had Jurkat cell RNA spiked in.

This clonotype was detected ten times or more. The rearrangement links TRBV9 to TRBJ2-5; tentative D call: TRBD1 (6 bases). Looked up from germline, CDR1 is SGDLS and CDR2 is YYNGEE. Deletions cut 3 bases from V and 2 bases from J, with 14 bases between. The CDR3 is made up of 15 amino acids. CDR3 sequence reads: CASSAGRQAQETQYF. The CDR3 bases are TGTGCCAGCAGCGCGGGGAGACAGGCACAAGAGACCCAGTACTTC.

The CDR3 sequence: CSATQRRETYNEQFF. CDR3 nucleotides: TGCAGTGCTACCCAACGGAGGGAGACATACAATGAGCAGTTCTTC. The V gene is TRBV20-1, the J gene TRBJ2-1; D might be TRBD2 (6 bases). CDR3 size: 15 residues. From germline, CDR1 is DFQATT and CDR2 SNEGSKA (reference sequence). The V end lost 4 bases, the J end lost 4 bases, and 17 bases lay between the germline ends.

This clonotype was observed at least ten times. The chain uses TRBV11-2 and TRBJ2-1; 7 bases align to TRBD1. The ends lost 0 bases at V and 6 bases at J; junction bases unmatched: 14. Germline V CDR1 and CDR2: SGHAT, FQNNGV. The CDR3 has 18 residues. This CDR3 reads CASSLDLQGTRGFNEQFF. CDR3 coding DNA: TGTGCCAGCAGCTTAGATCTACAGGGGACAAGGGGCTTCAATGAGCAGTTCTTC. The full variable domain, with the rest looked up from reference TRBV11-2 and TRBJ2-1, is EAGVAQSPRYKIIEKRQSVAFWCNPISGHATLYWYQQILGQGPKLLIQFQNNGVVDDSQLPKDRFSAERLKGVDSTLKIQPAKLEDSAVYLCASSLDLQGTRGFNEQFFGPGTRLTVL.

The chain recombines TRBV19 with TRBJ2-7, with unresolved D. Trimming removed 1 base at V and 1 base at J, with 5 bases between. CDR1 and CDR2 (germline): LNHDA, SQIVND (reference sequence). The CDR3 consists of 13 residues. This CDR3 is CASSIAQSYEQYF. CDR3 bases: TGTGCCAGTAGTATAGCACAGTCCTACGAGCAGTACTTC.

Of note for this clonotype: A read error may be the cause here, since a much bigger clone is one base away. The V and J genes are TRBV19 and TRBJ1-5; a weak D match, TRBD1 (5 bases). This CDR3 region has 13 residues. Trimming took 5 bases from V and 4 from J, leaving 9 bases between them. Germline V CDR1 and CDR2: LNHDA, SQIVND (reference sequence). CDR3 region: CASSAGLNQPQHF. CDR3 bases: TGTGCCAGTAGTGCGGGACTTAATCAGCCCCAGCATTTT.

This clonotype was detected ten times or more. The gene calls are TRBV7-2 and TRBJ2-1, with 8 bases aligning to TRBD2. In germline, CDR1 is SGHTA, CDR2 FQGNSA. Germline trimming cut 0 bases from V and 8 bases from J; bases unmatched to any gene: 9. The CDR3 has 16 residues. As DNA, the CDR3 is TGTGCCAGCAGCTTAGCGGTTGGGACTAGTAAAGATGAGCAGTTCTTC. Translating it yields CASSLAVGTSKDEQFF.

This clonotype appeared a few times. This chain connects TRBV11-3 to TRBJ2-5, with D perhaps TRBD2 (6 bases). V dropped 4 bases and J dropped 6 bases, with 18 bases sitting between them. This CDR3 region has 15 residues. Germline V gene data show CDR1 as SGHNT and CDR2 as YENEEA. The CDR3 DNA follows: TGTGCCAGCAGCTCCCCCGGGACGGGAGCTAAGACCCAGTACTTC. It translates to CASSSPGTGAKTQYF.

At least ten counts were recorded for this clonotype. In DNA form, the CDR3 reads TGTGCCAGCAGCTTATCCTCGGGACCGAGCCACCAAAGAGATACCCAGTACTTC. It codes for CASSLSSGPSHQRDTQYF. The chain combines TRBV7-9 with TRBJ2-5; D possibly matches TRBD1 or TRBD2 (5 bases each). V lost 2 bases, J lost 8 bases, and 27 bases lay in between. CDR1 is SEHNR, CDR2 FQNEAQ, per germline (reference sequence). The CDR3 loop spans 18 amino acids.

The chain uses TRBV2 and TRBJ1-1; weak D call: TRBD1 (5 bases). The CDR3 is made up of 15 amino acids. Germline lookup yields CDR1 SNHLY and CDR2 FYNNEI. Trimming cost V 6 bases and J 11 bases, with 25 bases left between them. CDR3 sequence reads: CASSAFWDGDGEAFF. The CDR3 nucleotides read TGTGCCAGCAGCGCTTTTTGGGACGGGGACGGGGAGGCTTTCTTT.

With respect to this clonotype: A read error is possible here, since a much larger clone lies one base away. CDR3 sequence: CASSFRVFGENTGEPFF. CDR3 DNA sequence: TGCGCCAGCAGCTTCCGGGTCTTCGGGGAGAACACCGGGGAGCCGTTTTTT. The V call is TRBV5-1, the J call TRBJ2-2; TRBD2 might be the D (5 bases). From germline, CDR1 is SGHRS and CDR2 YFSETQ. The CDR3 runs to 17 residues.

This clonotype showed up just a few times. The CDR3 is CASGLLHPSFF. CDR3 nucleotides: TGTGCTAGTGGTTTGCTGCACCCCTCTTTCTTT. The V gene is TRBV12-5, the J gene TRBJ1-1, with unresolved D. CDR3 length: 11 residues. Between the trimmed V and J ends, which lost 2 bases and 12 bases, there was a span of 10 bases. Germline V gene lookup returns CDR1 LGHNT and CDR2 FRNRAP.

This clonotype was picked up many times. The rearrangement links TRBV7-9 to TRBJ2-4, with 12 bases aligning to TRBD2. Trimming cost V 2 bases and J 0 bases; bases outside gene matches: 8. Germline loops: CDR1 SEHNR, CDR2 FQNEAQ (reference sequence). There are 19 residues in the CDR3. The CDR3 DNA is TGTGCCAGCAGCTTACCCCGGACTAGCGGGGACCTAGCCAAAAACATTCAGTACTTC. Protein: CASSLPRTSGDLAKNIQYF. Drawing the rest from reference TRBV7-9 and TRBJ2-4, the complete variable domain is DTGVSQNPRHKITKRGQNVTFRCDPISEHNRLYWYRQTLGQGPEFLTYFQNEAQLEKSRLLSDRFSAERPKGSFSTLEIQRTEQGDSAMYLCASSLPRTSGDLAKNIQYFGAGTRLSVL.

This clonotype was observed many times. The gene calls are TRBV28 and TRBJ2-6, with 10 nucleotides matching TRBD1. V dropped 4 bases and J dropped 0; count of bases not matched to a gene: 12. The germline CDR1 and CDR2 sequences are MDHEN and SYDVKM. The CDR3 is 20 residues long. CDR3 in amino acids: CASSSNILDRGNSGANVLTF. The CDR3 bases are TGTGCCAGCAGTTCAAATATCCTGGACAGGGGGAACTCTGGGGCCAACGTCCTGACTTTC.

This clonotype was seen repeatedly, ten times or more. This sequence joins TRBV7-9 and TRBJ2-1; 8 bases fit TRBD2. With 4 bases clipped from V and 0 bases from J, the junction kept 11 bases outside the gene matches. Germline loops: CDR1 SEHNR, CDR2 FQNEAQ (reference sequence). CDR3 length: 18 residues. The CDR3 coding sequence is TGTGCCAGCAGCTCAACGGGGGGGACCTCCAGCTCCTACAATGAGCAGTTCTTC. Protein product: CASSSTGGTSSSYNEQFF.

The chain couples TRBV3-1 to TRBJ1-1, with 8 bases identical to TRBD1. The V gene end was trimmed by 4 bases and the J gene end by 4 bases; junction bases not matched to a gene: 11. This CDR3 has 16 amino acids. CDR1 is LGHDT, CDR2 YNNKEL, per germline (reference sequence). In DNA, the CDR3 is TGTGCCAGCAGCCTTGGGCAGGGGGCTTTTATCACTGAAGCTTTCTTT. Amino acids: CASSLGQGAFITEAFF.